This T cell receptor (beta chain) was captured in a study of cytomegalovirus exposure and HLA in healthy donors. The study's findings and limits: V- and J-gene trimming of TCR beta was linked (in a later analysis) to a missense DCLRE1C variant.

The CDR3 sequence is 15 residues long. V shed 3 bases and J shed 4 bases, with 15 bases lying between them. The germline V gene has CDR1 KGHSH and CDR2 LQKENI. Healthy bone marrow donors supplied every sample. In the case of this clone: The target antigen is unknown.

Primers for the PCR totalled 60 Vbeta and 13 Jbeta. Sequencing used immunoSEQ multiplex PCR; TCRdb keeps in-frame clones, though not all of them. The profile shows nearly 300,000 clones, 86% of them singletons. J is TRBJ1-1 and V is TRBV18; possible D gene TRBD1, 6 bases. The receptor was isolated from a man aged 40-49 years in good health and CMV-seropositive. The sample comprised PBMCs. The CDR3 loop reads CASSPLDTGSTEAFF. CDR3 coding DNA: TGTGCCAGCTCACCCCTCGACACAGGGTCCACTGAAGCTTTCTTT.